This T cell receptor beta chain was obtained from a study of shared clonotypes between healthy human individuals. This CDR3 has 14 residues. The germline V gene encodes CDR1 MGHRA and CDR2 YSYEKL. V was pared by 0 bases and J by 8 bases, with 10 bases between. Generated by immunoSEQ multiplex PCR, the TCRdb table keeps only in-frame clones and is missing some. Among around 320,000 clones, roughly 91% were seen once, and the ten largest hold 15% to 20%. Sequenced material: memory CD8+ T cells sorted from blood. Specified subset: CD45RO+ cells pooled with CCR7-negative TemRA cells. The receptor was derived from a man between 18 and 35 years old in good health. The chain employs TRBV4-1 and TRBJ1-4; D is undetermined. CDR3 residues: CASSQEGSEEKLFF. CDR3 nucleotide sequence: TGCGCCAGCAGCCAAGAAGGGTCAGAGGAAAAACTGTTTTTT.